This T cell receptor (beta chain) stems from a study of tumor-infiltrating lymphocytes in glioblastoma multiforme (dated by TCRdb to the late 2010s). Background for the entire study: To find out whether intratumoral genomic heterogeneity fosters TIL diversity, the study jointly investigated somatic mutations, TIL diversity and immune response activity.

The germline V gene provides CDR1 MNHNS and CDR2 SASEGT. Spanning cysteine to phenylalanine, the CDR3 consists of 16 amino acids. Solely the CDR3 DNA is kept, with 48 bases framed from the first base. V drops 3 bases and J drops 0 bases, leaving 15 bases in between. Points on this clonotype: The antigen it binds to is not known. One base away there is no much larger clone; base qualities are not given.

What the work shows at the level of the full study, not this receptor alone: The authors noted that sorting T cells into functional subsets, which was not done in this study, would be a future improvement. Clone frequencies may be distorted by RNA-based TCR sequencing because unequal numbers of TCR transcripts are carried by T cells. Generalizability is limited because the TCR and somatic mutation analysis included only one glioblastoma patient.

TCRB libraries were constructed from RNA through three rounds of nested multiplex PCR following a modified ARM-PCR protocol with multiple V-beta primers and a C-beta primer. Starting from around 0.52 ug of total RNA, TCRB-specific cDNA was synthesized using ProtoScript II Reverse Transcriptase and a C-beta primer. The description of the TCRB libraries did not include any unique molecular identifiers. In the third PCR, barcodes and adapters were added over roughly 25 cycles with Deep VentR (exo-) polymerase, after which 250-500 bp bands were gel purified. TCRB libraries were sequenced on an Illumina HiSeq 2500 with 250 bp paired-end reads. For the original study's pipeline: Trimmomatic was used to clean reads, FLASH to merge reads, MiGEC to assign V, D and J segments, and VDJtools to perform the analysis. Repertoire diversity was measured using the Shannon-Wiener diversity index, which was calculated with VDJtools. The raw public data were reprocessed by TCRdb itself: fastp quality trimming at Q25, MiXCR clonotype calling, in-frame beta chains only. Rows are combined by CDR3 protein, so each entry shows the most common genes and DNA. TCRdb, not the original authors, processed these V and J calls. For this sample the table gives 13,000 or so distinct CDR3 sequences, of which 64% were detected only once. Around a third of the sample is held by the ten biggest clonotypes.

The AllPrep DNA/RNA mini kit was used to purify genomic DNA and total RNA at the same time from each of the approximately ten tumor samples. OD 260/280 ratios above 1.9 and RNA integrity numbers above 6.5 were observed for all RNA. The receptor was isolated from a male donor with glioblastoma. Recombination linked TRBV6-1 to TRBJ2-7; the D segment cannot be called with confidence. Material: brain tumor tissue. The CDR3 sequence is CASSEHAEPDSYEQYF. The DNA reads as follows: TGTGCCAGCAGTGAGCATGCAGAACCGGACTCCTACGAGCAGTACTTC.